The entry below gives a single TCR beta chain sequence along with its context. What it recognizes is unknown. The PCR used 52 TRBV and 13 TRBJ primers. The table came from immunoSEQ multiplex PCR; TCRdb's copy has only in-frame clones and leaves some out. The table has about 5,900 clones, 70% to 85% seen once. The data derive from a study of regulatory T cells. Overall study results and limits: In patients, unique TRB V-J pairs were restricted and V/J usage skewed, especially in Tregs. Shannon entropy was nonsignificantly lower in patient CD8+ T cells than control CD8+ cells.

The CDR3 is 13 amino acids. Germline CDR1 is MNHNY and CDR2 is SVGAGI (reference sequence). The trim removed 5 bases at V and 3 bases at J, leaving 4 bases unmatched. Every patient with CD3G deficiency had evidence of autoimmunity. At testing, patients were 2 to 39 years old, with reduced naive and increased memory T-cell proportions. The V and J genes are TRBV6-6 and TRBJ2-7; TRBD2 matches at 7 bases. The sequencing sample was made of CD8+ T cells sorted from blood. This receptor was obtained from a child younger than 18 with CD3G deficiency. The CDR3 region has the DNA TGTGCCAGCAGTCCCGGGACTAACTACGAGCAGTACTTC. Protein product: CASSPGTNYEQYF.